Only a few counts were recorded for the clone carrying this TCR beta chain. Its antigen is not known. This record belongs to a study of T-cell memory formation after mild COVID-19. Study-level points and caveats: Pre-infection memory carried some responding clones, suggesting that cross-reactive memory joined. Contracting clones from day 15 to 85 showed balanced CD4/CD8; later expanders favored CD4+.

TCRdb processed the 5' RACE reads anew with MiXCR; each CDR3 protein has one entry. Of around 100,000 distinct CDR3 sequences listed, 20% to 25% were seen once; the top ten hold approximately 41%. V was pared by 3 bases and J by 4 bases, with 8 bases of the junction left unmatched. Germline V CDR1 and CDR2: SGHVS, FNYEAQ. The CDR3 consists of 15 residues. V is TRBV7-6 and J is TRBJ2-5; 7 positions agree with TRBD2. The TCR sequence derives from a man between 18 and 29 years old who had mild COVID-19 (a few samples of this study predate the infection). Cell type and time point are not known. Material for sequencing was PBMCs or a T cell subset sorted from them (not recorded which). The CDR3 region is CASSLGGDPSETQYF. In nucleotides, the CDR3 is TGTGCCAGCAGCTTGGGGGGGGACCCCTCAGAGACCCAGTACTTC.